This T cell receptor beta chain appears in the sequencing data of a study of blood T cell repertoires in COVID-19. For the study at large: The United States, Italy and Spain were the sources of the acute and convalescent COVID-19 samples.

Authors' methods: Nucleated cell number was recorded as an estimate derived from reference gene primer amplification. TCRdb keeps only in-frame clones here, not all; method: immunoSEQ multiplex PCR. V and J calls and clone size are as listed in that table; D and trimming were resolved from the DNA. The sample has some 220,000 clones; 85% to 90% are singletons. In terms of age and location, participants ranged from roughly 18 to 90 years and lived in about two dozen US areas. Donors were grouped by their self-reported clinical history. CDR3 size: 17 residues. Per germline, CDR1 SGHTS and CDR2 YDEGEE. V dropped 4 bases and J dropped 0; count of bases not matched to a gene: 6.

The sequence came from a woman aged 18-30 years in a cohort exposed to, infected with or recovered from COVID-19 (not recorded which). Material for sequencing was PBMCs or T cells enriched from blood (not recorded which). The chain employs TRBV5-8 and TRBJ2-1; TRBD1 agrees at 11 bases. CDR3 coding DNA: TGTGCCAGCAGCGATCCCGGGACAGGGGGCTCCTACAATGAGCAGTTCTTC. Translating it yields CASSDPGTGGSYNEQFF.